The next 17 T cell receptor beta chains were all read from a single sample in a study of T cells in Graves' hyperthyroidism and ophthalmopathy. RNA transcripts were the template for amplifying TCR beta CDR3 regions. First-round RT-PCR with HTBI primers amplified the TCR CDR3 region. From the multiplex PCR reads, TCRdb called clonotypes with MiXCR, one entry per CDR3 protein. Of 200,000 to 250,000 distinct CDR3 sequences in the sample, around 25% are singletons; the top ten hold roughly 40%. Sequenced sample: blood. These receptors were taken from a woman aged 40-49 years with Graves' ophthalmopathy.

This clonotype has a count of ten or more. This chain connects TRBV28 to TRBJ1-1; D gene uncertain. Trimming took off 3 bases at V and 0 bases at J, with 5 bases between the two ends. CDR3 length: 13 residues. CDR1 and CDR2 from the germline V gene are MDHEN and SYDVKM. The CDR3 sequence is CASSFQVNTEAFF. CDR3 nucleotide sequence: TGTGCCAGCAGTTTTCAGGTGAACACTGAAGCTTTCTTT.

The rearrangement uses TRBV6-1 and TRBJ1-1; TRBD1 might be the D (5 bases). Germline-derived CDR1 and CDR2 are MNHNS and SASEGT. The V and J ends lost 6 bases and 5 bases respectively, with 16 bases between them. This CDR3 has 14 amino acids. The CDR3 here is CASSRGRGETEAFF. Written as DNA, the CDR3 is TGTGCCAGCAGCCGAGGAAGGGGCGAGACTGAAGCTTTCTTT.

This clonotype was recorded many times. The chain uses TRBV14 and TRBJ2-7; no clear D gene. Per the germline V gene, CDR1 is SGHDN and CDR2 is FVKESK. This CDR3 has 13 amino acids. Between the trimmed V and J ends, which lost 3 bases and 0 bases, there was a span of 6 bases. The CDR3 sequence: CASSHASSYEQYF. The CDR3 nucleotides read TGTGCCAGCAGCCACGCAAGCTCCTACGAGCAGTACTTC.

This clonotype showed up many times. At one of its ends the junction is not consistent with the germline gene, which may arise from a read error. The CDR3 DNA sequence: TGTGCCAGCAGTTACGACCTAGGATACGGGCAGCACTTC. Its translation is CASSYDLGYGQHF. The chain combines TRBV6-5 with TRBJ2-7; D not resolved. Germline V gene lookup returns CDR1 MNHEY and CDR2 SVGAGI. This CDR3 is 13 amino acids long.

This clonotype has ten or more counts. The chain joins TRBV10-2 to TRBJ2-7, with 9 bases matching TRBD1. The CDR3 is made up of 15 amino acids. The V gene end was trimmed by 6 bases and the J gene end by 0 bases; junction bases not matched to a gene: 6. The germline V gene has CDR1 WSHSY and CDR2 SAAADI. The CDR3 loop is CASSEVGQGSYEQYF. In DNA, the CDR3 is TGCGCCAGCAGCGAGGTGGGACAGGGCTCCTACGAGCAGTACTTC.

This clonotype has a count of ten or more. The chain is built from TRBV15 and TRBJ1-5; TRBD1 matches 8 bases. The CDR3 has 14 residues. Germline V CDR1 and CDR2: LNHNV, YYDKDF (reference sequence). Trimming removed 7 bases from V and 3 bases from J; junction bases left unmatched: 5. The CDR3 loop reads CATTPDRVNQPQHF. In DNA form, the CDR3 reads TGTGCCACCACTCCGGACAGGGTCAATCAGCCCCAGCATTTT.

As concerns this clonotype: A read error may produce the germline difference seen at one junction end. The V and J genes are TRBV12-3 or TRBV12-4 and TRBJ1-2, with unresolved D. This CDR3 comprises 14 residues. CDR3 DNA sequence: TGTGCCAGCAGTCGGGCCGGATTGAACTATGGCTACAACTTC. As protein: CASSRAGLNYGYNF.

The sample holds many counts of this clonotype. The CDR3 coding sequence is TGTGCCAGCAGTTGGGGACGGATCTCTGGAAACACCATATATTTT. Its translation is CASSWGRISGNTIYF. The J gene is TRBJ1-3, the V gene TRBV12-3 or TRBV12-4; tentative D call: TRBD1 (5 bases). The length of the CDR3 is 15 residues. V lost 4 bases and J 0 bases, leaving 10 bases between the germline ends.

This clonotype came up many times. This chain uses TRBV27 with TRBJ2-7; 8 bases are a match to TRBD2. Germline values: CDR1 MNHEY, CDR2 SMNVEV (reference sequence). The CDR3 sequence is 14 residues long. With 2 bases clipped from V and 3 bases from J, the junction kept 3 bases outside the gene matches. CDR3 coding DNA: TGTGCCAGCAGTTTAAGACTAGCGCGCTACGAGCAGTACTTC. It yields the protein CASSLRLARYEQYF.

This clonotype was counted at least ten times. The V gene is TRBV5-1, the J gene TRBJ1-5; D is uncertain. The CDR3 runs to 15 residues. The germline V gene encodes CDR1 SGHRS and CDR2 YFSETQ. The V gene lost 1 base and the J gene lost 4 bases, with 12 bases spanning the gap. CDR3 amino acids: CASSLTGSGNQPQHF. The CDR3 nucleotides are TGCGCCAGCAGCTTGACCGGGTCCGGGAATCAGCCCCAGCATTTT. Using reference TRBV5-1 and TRBJ1-5 for the parts outside the CDR3, the full variable domain is KAGVTQTPRYLIKTRGQQVTLSCSPISGHRSVSWYQQTPGQGLQFLFEYFSETQRNKGNFPGRFSGRQFSNSRSEMNVSTLELGDSALYLCASSLTGSGNQPQHFGDGTRLSIL.

Many counts were recorded for this clonotype. The chain joins TRBV5-1 to TRBJ1-3, with 7 nucleotides matching TRBD1. V dropped 4 bases and J dropped 2; count of bases not matched to a gene: 3. Germline V gene data show CDR1 as SGHRS and CDR2 as YFSETQ. This CDR3 is built from 14 residues. The CDR3, as DNA: TGCGCCAGCAGCGGTCAGGGGGCTGGAAACACCATATATTTT. This codes for CASSGQGAGNTIYF.

This clonotype was seen many times. V is TRBV19 and J is TRBJ2-6; the match to TRBD1 covers 7 bases. The CDR3 totals 19 residues. CDR1 is LNHDA, CDR2 SQIVND, per germline (reference sequence). The ends lost 5 bases at V and 0 bases at J; junction bases unmatched: 13. In nucleotides, the CDR3 is TGTGCCAGTAGTGCCAACAGGGGCCCCCAAAACTCTGGGGCCAACGTCCTGACTTTC. It yields the protein CASSANRGPQNSGANVLTF.

This clonotype was detected only a few times. This chain links TRBV6-2 or TRBV6-3 with TRBJ1-2; no reliable D call. CDR1 and CDR2 (germline): MNHEY, SVGEGT. The CDR3 covers 14 residues. CDR3 DNA: TGTGCTTCTGCCAGCCGTCCGGGGAACTATGGCTACACCTTC. Its translation is CASASRPGNYGYTF.

This clonotype was seen only a few times. The chain joins TRBV12-3 or TRBV12-4 to TRBJ1-1, with D possibly being TRBD1 (5 bases). CDR3 length: 13 amino acids. Trimming took off 6 bases at V and 10 bases at J, with 18 bases between the two ends. CDR3 nucleotide sequence: TGTGCCAGCAGCTTGGAGATTGGGGCTATAGCTTTCTTT. It encodes CASSLEIGAIAFF.

The table lists this clonotype with many counts. The chain is built from TRBV7-9 and TRBJ1-2; 8 nucleotides line up with TRBD1. V lost 3 bases and J lost 3; bases outside the gene matches: 3. This CDR3 has 14 amino acids. Germline V gene sequence: CDR1 SEHNR, CDR2 FQNEAQ (reference sequence). The CDR3 nucleotides read TGTGCCAGCAGCTTTGCGGGACAGGACTATGGCTACACCTTC. This translates into CASSFAGQDYGYTF.

This clonotype was picked up many times. This sequence joins TRBV19 and TRBJ1-5; D uncertain. CDR1 is LNHDA, CDR2 SQIVND, per germline (reference sequence). The CDR3 sequence is 14 residues long. The V gene lost 3 bases and the J gene lost 5 bases, with 11 bases spanning the gap. As DNA, the CDR3 is TGTGCCAGTAGTATCTTGGGAAGGCATCAGCCCCAGCATTTT. This encodes CASSILGRHQPQHF.

This clonotype came up many times. V gene TRBV20-1 combines with J gene TRBJ1-1; D gene unclear. This CDR3 is 12 amino acids long. Deletions cut 6 bases from V and 3 bases from J, with 11 bases between. CDR1 DFQATT and CDR2 SNEGSKA come from the germline V gene (reference sequence). CDR3 amino acids: CSAKMGDTEAFF. CDR3 coding DNA: TGCAGTGCCAAGATGGGAGACACTGAAGCTTTCTTT.